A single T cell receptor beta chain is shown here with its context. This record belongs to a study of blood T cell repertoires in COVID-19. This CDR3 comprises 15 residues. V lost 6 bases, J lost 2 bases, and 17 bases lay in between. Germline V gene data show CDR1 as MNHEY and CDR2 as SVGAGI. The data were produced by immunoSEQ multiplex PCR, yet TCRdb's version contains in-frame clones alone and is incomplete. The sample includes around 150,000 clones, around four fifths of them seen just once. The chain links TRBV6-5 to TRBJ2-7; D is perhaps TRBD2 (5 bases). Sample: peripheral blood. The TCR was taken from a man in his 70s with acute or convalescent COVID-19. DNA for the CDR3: TGTGCCAGCAGCCTTATGGAGGCCGCAGCCTACGAGCAGTACTTC. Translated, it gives CASSLMEAAAYEQYF.